Following are 8 T cell receptor beta chains from one sample sequenced in a study of cytomegalovirus exposure and HLA in healthy donors. The PCR contained 60 Vbeta and 13 Jbeta primers. Produced via immunoSEQ multiplex PCR; TCRdb's table is partial and in-frame only. The profile shows 100,000 to 150,000 clones, over 75% of them singletons. Sequencing was carried out using PBMCs. The receptors were sampled from a woman between 35 and 50 years old in good health and CMV-seropositive.

J is TRBJ2-7 and V is TRBV7-2, with D perhaps matching TRBD2 (5 bases). The CDR3 covers 12 residues. Germline V CDR1 and CDR2: SGHTA, FQGNSA. V lost 5 bases and J lost 3, with 8 bases in between. CDR3: CASSPEGYEQYF. In DNA, the CDR3 is TGTGCCAGCAGCCCAGAGGGCTACGAGCAGTACTTC.

The J gene is TRBJ2-3, the V gene TRBV28; 8 bases line up with TRBD1. This CDR3 has 14 residues. The V gene's germline CDR1 is MDHEN and CDR2 SYDVKM. V lost 3 bases and J lost 6; bases outside the gene matches: 5. CDR3 loop: CASSFGQGTDTQYF. DNA for the CDR3: TGTGCCAGCAGTTTCGGACAGGGAACGGATACGCAGTATTTT.

This clone was seen a handful of times. The V gene is TRBV10-3, the J gene TRBJ2-7; possible D gene TRBD1, 6 bases. V lost 6 bases, J lost 1 base, and 10 bases lay in between. There are 13 residues in the CDR3. The germline gives CDR1 ENHRY, CDR2 SYGVKD. The chain's CDR3 is CAIREQGSYEQYF. The CDR3, as DNA: TGTGCCATCAGAGAACAGGGATCCTACGAGCAGTACTTC.

This clone has only one observation. The CDR3 sequence: CASSIWGDEKLFF. The CDR3 coding sequence is TGTGCCAGTAGTATCTGGGGAGATGAAAAACTGTTTTTT. The chain has TRBV19 and TRBJ1-4; D uncertain. Trimming stripped 3 bases from V and 6 bases from J, with 8 bases between. From germline, CDR1 is LNHDA and CDR2 SQIVND (reference sequence). This CDR3 has 13 amino acids.

The chain has TRBV6-5 and TRBJ2-5, with 11 bases aligning to TRBD1. The last part of the DNA fits TRBJ2-7 better; the J call may be wrong. The CDR3 is 15 residues long. The germline V gene encodes CDR1 MNHEY and CDR2 SVGAGI. The CDR3 loop reads CASSYYGTGGSEQYF. The CDR3 DNA follows: TGTGCCAGCAGTTACTATGGGACAGGGGGAAGCGAGCAGTACTTC.

This chain joins TRBV5-6 and TRBJ1-1, with D unresolved. The V end lost 4 bases, the J end lost 2 bases, and 9 bases lay between the germline ends. The CDR3 length is 13 residues. Germline V gene data show CDR1 as SGHDT and CDR2 as YYEEEE. CDR3 bases: TGTGCCAGCAGCCTCGGGTTAAACACTGAAGCTTTCTTT. Amino acid sequence: CASSLGLNTEAFF.

The chain couples TRBV27 to TRBJ1-3; D is uncertain. Trimming removed 8 bases from V and 4 bases from J, with 18 bases in between. CDR1 and CDR2 (germline): MNHEY, SMNVEV (reference sequence). CDR3 length: 15 amino acids. Here the CDR3 DNA reads TGTGCCAGCTCTGAGAGGAAGAGTAAGGGAAACACCATATATTTT. Translating it yields CASSERKSKGNTIYF.

The V and J genes are TRBV7-9 and TRBJ1-4, with D possibly matching TRBD1 (6 bases). V gave up 5 bases and J gave up 2 bases, with 18 bases separating them. The CDR3 runs to 17 residues. CDR1 is SEHNR, CDR2 FQNEAQ, per germline (reference sequence). CDR3 residues: CASSRRRGGSTNEKLFF. The CDR3 bases are TGTGCCAGCAGCCGAAGGAGAGGGGGTTCGACTAATGAAAAACTGTTTTTT.